These 20 T cell receptor beta chains were all obtained from the same sample, sequenced in a study of T cells after yellow fever vaccination. MiXCR, applied by TCRdb to the 5' RACE reads, yields one record per CDR3 protein. The sample carries fewer than 5,000 distinct CDR3 sequences, about 7.1% recorded once. Material: PBMCs, either bulk or a sorted T-cell subset (CD4+, CD8+, memory, or dextramer-sorted; not recorded which), obtained 15 days after the yellow fever booster vaccination. Receptors were obtained from a man younger than 40 who received the YFV17D yellow fever vaccine.

This clonotype qualifies as medium-sized. The chain is built from TRBV24-1 and TRBJ1-2, with D possibly being TRBD1 (5 bases). Looked up from germline, CDR1 is KGHDR and CDR2 is SFDVKD. Trimming pared 3 bases from V and 4 bases from J, leaving 11 bases between. The CDR3 sequence is 14 residues long. The CDR3 loop is CATSDMTESYGYTF. The CDR3 coding sequence is TGTGCCACCAGTGATATGACAGAGTCCTATGGCTACACCTTC.

The chain employs TRBV2 and TRBJ1-2; D is ambiguous. The germline gives CDR1 SNHLY, CDR2 FYNNEI. The CDR3 spans 10 residues. V was trimmed by 6 bases and J by 4 bases, leaving 3 bases between them. The CDR3 bases are TGTGCCAGCAGGGTCTATGGCTACACCTTC. Translated: CASRVYGYTF.

Sample share makes this clonotype medium-sized. The chain combines TRBV20-1 with TRBJ2-7; the D is unclear. Germline assignment: CDR1 DFQATT and CDR2 SNEGSKA (reference sequence). The CDR3 loop spans 12 amino acids. Trimming removed 5 bases from V and 0 bases from J, with 8 bases in between. The CDR3 DNA reads TGCAGTGCTCCTTCTCCCTCCTACGAGCAGTACTTC. It translates to CSAPSPSYEQYF.

This clonotype counts as medium-sized. The chain employs TRBV12-3 or TRBV12-4 and TRBJ2-5; 7 bases line up with TRBD1. J gave up 3 bases and V 5 bases, and 6 bases lay outside the gene matches. This CDR3 is built from 14 residues. The CDR3 coding sequence is TGTGCCAGCAGTGCAACCGGGACAGAAGAGACCCAGTACTTC. Translated, it gives CASSATGTEETQYF.

This clonotype qualifies as medium-sized (0.01 to 0.1%). The chain couples TRBV29-1 to TRBJ2-3; tentatively, D is TRBD1 (6 bases). This CDR3 region has 14 residues. V lost 4 bases, J lost 4 bases, and 15 bases lay in between. Per germline, CDR1 SQVTM and CDR2 ANQGSEA. This chain's CDR3 is CSVGDNRNPDTQYF. Here the CDR3 DNA reads TGCAGCGTTGGGGACAACCGAAACCCAGATACGCAGTATTTT.

This clonotype is labeled medium-sized (0.01 to 0.1%). The chain uses TRBV19 and TRBJ2-2; TRBD2 might be the D (6 bases). The CDR3 has 15 amino acids. Germline CDR1 LNHDA, CDR2 SQIVND (reference sequence). The germline V and J ends were trimmed by 5 bases and 2 bases, with 12 bases remaining between them. The CDR3: CASSSSSVNTGELFF. CDR3 sequence (DNA): TGTGCCAGTAGTTCCTCTAGCGTCAACACCGGGGAGCTGTTTTTT. The full variable domain, rest sourced from reference TRBV19 and TRBJ2-2, is DGGITQSPKYLFRKEGQNVTLSCEQNLNHDAMYWYRQDPGQGLRLIYYSQIVNDFQKGDIAEGYSVSREKKESFPLTVTSAQKNPTAFYLCASSSSSVNTGELFFGEGSRLTVL.

In this sample, this clonotype is medium-sized (0.01 to 0.1%). As DNA, the CDR3 is TGCGCCAGCAGCCAGGACAGACAGGACGAGCAGTACTTC. It translates to CASSQDRQDEQYF. The J gene is TRBJ2-7, the V gene TRBV5-1; D is possibly TRBD1 (6 bases). The CDR3 spans 13 residues. V was clipped by 4 bases and J by 5 bases, with 13 bases between them. Germline-derived CDR1 and CDR2 are SGHRS and YFSETQ.

Within the sample, this clonotype is medium-sized. This chain joins TRBV27 and TRBJ1-1, with 8 bases lining up with TRBD1. The germline V gene has CDR1 MNHEY and CDR2 SMNVEV (reference sequence). CDR3 length: 15 amino acids. V dropped 2 bases and J dropped 4; count of bases not matched to a gene: 6. CDR3 residues: CASSLGRGLSTEAFF. CDR3 bases: TGTGCCAGCAGTTTAGGCAGGGGGCTAAGCACTGAAGCTTTCTTT.

Judged by abundance, this clonotype is medium-sized (0.01 to 0.1%). The chain uses TRBV12-3 or TRBV12-4 and TRBJ2-7; TRBD2 might be the D (5 bases). With 8 bases removed from V and 5 bases from J, the gap between germline ends came to 16 bases. The CDR3 sequence is 13 residues long. In DNA form, the CDR3 reads TGTGCCAGCTCCCGGGGATTAGGCCACGAGCAGTACTTC. Amino acid sequence: CASSRGLGHEQYF.

This clonotype rates as medium-sized. The chain combines TRBV6-1 with TRBJ2-1; no firm D call. V dropped 7 bases and J dropped 1 base, with 11 bases sitting between them. CDR3 length equals 14 residues. Germline V gene data show CDR1 as MNHNS and CDR2 as SASEGT. Here the CDR3 reads CASNGLSSYNEQFF. DNA for the CDR3: TGTGCCAGCAATGGGCTTTCTTCCTACAATGAGCAGTTCTTC.

This clonotype is deemed medium-sized. This sequence joins TRBV6-5 and TRBJ1-5; D ambiguous. Trimming took 2 bases from V and 2 from J, leaving 10 bases between them. This CDR3 contains 15 residues. Germline values: CDR1 MNHEY, CDR2 SVGAGI. CDR3 region: CASSYRVVGNQPQHF. The CDR3 DNA sequence: TGTGCCAGCAGTTACCGTGTGGTTGGCAATCAGCCCCAGCATTTT.

This clonotype was counted only a few times. A read error is possible here, since a much larger clone lies one base away. The gene calls are TRBV12-3 or TRBV12-4 and TRBJ2-3, with 14 bases aligning to TRBD2. The CDR3 loop spans 19 amino acids. The CDR3 spells CACSLGTSGSPKSTDTQYF. The DNA for the CDR3 is TGTGCCTGCAGTTTAGGGACTAGCGGGAGTCCCAAGAGCACAGATACGCAGTATTTT.

This clonotype is labeled as medium-sized. The CDR3 reads CASSHGQPREEQYF. CDR3 in DNA: TGCGCCAGCAGCCATGGACAGCCTCGTGAAGAGCAGTACTTC. The chain is built from TRBV5-1 and TRBJ2-7; weak D call: TRBD1 (6 bases). Deletions cut 4 bases from V and 7 bases from J, with 18 bases between. The germline V gene encodes CDR1 SGHRS and CDR2 YFSETQ. CDR3 size: 14 residues.

By share, this clonotype ranks as medium-sized. The chain uses TRBV28 and TRBJ2-3; a possible D gene is TRBD2 (5 bases). Trimming removed 6 bases at V and 9 bases at J, with 16 bases between. CDR3 length equals 13 residues. Germline CDR1 reads MDHEN; CDR2 reads SYDVKM. The CDR3 spells CASRPSGSATQYF. As DNA, the CDR3 is TGTGCCAGCAGGCCGAGCGGTAGCGCGACGCAGTATTTT.

The chain recombines TRBV29-1 with TRBJ2-5; D is undetermined. The CDR3 has 14 amino acids. V lost 3 bases, J lost 4 bases, and 15 bases lay in between. Germline CDR1 reads SQVTM; CDR2 reads ANQGSEA. CDR3 region: CSVDAGSMGETQYF. The DNA for the CDR3 is TGCAGCGTTGACGCAGGTTCAATGGGAGAGACCCAGTACTTC.

This clonotype is medium-sized (0.01 to 0.1%) in the sample. The chain couples TRBV6-5 to TRBJ2-7; tentatively, D is TRBD1 (7 bases). This CDR3 is 15 amino acids long. The germline V gene encodes CDR1 MNHEY and CDR2 SVGAGI. Trimming removed 2 bases from V and 5 bases from J, with 16 bases in between. CDR3 region: CASSYGAGGLHEQYF. DNA of the CDR3: TGTGCCAGCAGTTACGGGGCAGGGGGACTCCACGAGCAGTACTTC.

This clonotype is medium-sized (0.01 to 0.1%) within its sample. This chain links TRBV20-1 with TRBJ2-2, with 9 bases matching TRBD2. Trimming at V came to 6 bases and at J to 5 bases, leaving 7 bases not matched to a gene. This CDR3 has 14 amino acids. CDR1 and CDR2 (germline): DFQATT, SNEGSKA (reference sequence). CDR3 in amino acids: CSAFAGGRTGELFF. The CDR3 bases are TGCAGTGCATTCGCGGGGGGGCGTACCGGGGAGCTGTTTTTT.

Relative to its sample, this clonotype is medium-sized. V gene TRBV5-1 combines with J gene TRBJ2-1, with TRBD1 identical over 8 bases. V lost 5 bases to trimming and J lost 6 bases; unmatched junction nucleotides: 10. This CDR3 spans 15 amino acids. Germline lookup yields CDR1 SGHRS and CDR2 YFSETQ. CDR3 amino acids: CASRQPGQATNEQFF. CDR3 DNA sequence: TGCGCCAGCAGACAACCGGGACAGGCGACCAATGAGCAGTTCTTC. Looking up the rest from reference TRBV5-1 and TRBJ2-1 gives the full variable domain: KAGVTQTPRYLIKTRGQQVTLSCSPISGHRSVSWYQQTPGQGLQFLFEYFSETQRNKGNFPGRFSGRQFSNSRSEMNVSTLELGDSALYLCASRQPGQATNEQFFGPGTRLTVL.

By sample fraction, this clonotype is medium-sized. The chain joins TRBV7-6 to TRBJ2-2; 14 nucleotides agree with TRBD2. J gave up 1 base and V 5 bases, and 15 bases lay outside the gene matches. There are 21 residues in the CDR3. CDR1 and CDR2 (germline): SGHVS, FNYEAQ. DNA for the CDR3: TGTGCCAGCAGCCACCGGGGACTAGCGGGAGTATCGAAGGGGAACACCGGGGAGCTGTTTTTT. This sequence encodes CASSHRGLAGVSKGNTGELFF. Full variable domain (remainder filled in from reference TRBV7-6 and TRBJ2-2): GAGVSQSPRYKVTKRGQDVALRCDPISGHVSLYWYRQALGQGPEFLTYFNYEAQQDKSGLPNDRFSAERPEGSISTLTIQRTEQRDSAMYRCASSHRGLAGVSKGNTGELFFGEGSRLTVL.

In its sample, this clonotype was seen many times. For the CDR3, the DNA is TGTGCCAGCAGTTTCAGGAGCTCCTACAATGAGCAGTTCTTC. Encoded protein: CASSFRSSYNEQFF. This chain joins TRBV6-5 and TRBJ2-1, with unresolved D. Germline-derived CDR1 and CDR2 are MNHEY and SVGAGI. Trimming cost V 4 bases and J 0 bases, with 7 bases left between them. CDR3 size: 14 residues.